This entry is about one T cell receptor (beta chain). Its specificity is not known. CDR3 size: 14 residues. Unmatched junction bases numbered 5, after V lost 3 bases and J lost 9 bases. Germline V gives CDR1 PRHDT, CDR2 FYEKMQ (reference sequence). CD45RO/CCR7/CD25/CD127/CD95/CD27 sorting isolated CD4+ naive, central memory, regulatory and stem cell-like memory cells. The authors obtained over 95% purity in all sorted populations. The record originates from a study of beta chain features in type 1 diabetes. Study-wide findings and caveats: A possible short-template PCR bias applies equally to patients and controls. Moderately but significantly shorter TCRB CDR3s were found in Type 1 diabetes patients in all four CD4+ subsets.

Every isolated RNA sample was fully reverse transcribed, so sequencing captured expressed TCRB transcripts. Sequencing was performed with immunoSEQ multiplex PCR; in TCRdb, only in-frame clones are kept and a portion is missing. The sample holds 330,000 or so clones, over 9.5% seen once. The sample comprised naive CD4+ T cells from blood. The chain combines TRBV13 with TRBJ1-6, with 7 bases that match TRBD1. The clonotype originates from a woman under 30 with type 1 diabetes. CDR3 sequence (DNA): TGTGCCAGCAGCTTTAGGGGGCTCGTTTCACCCCTCCACTTT. Translated: CASSFRGLVSPLHF.